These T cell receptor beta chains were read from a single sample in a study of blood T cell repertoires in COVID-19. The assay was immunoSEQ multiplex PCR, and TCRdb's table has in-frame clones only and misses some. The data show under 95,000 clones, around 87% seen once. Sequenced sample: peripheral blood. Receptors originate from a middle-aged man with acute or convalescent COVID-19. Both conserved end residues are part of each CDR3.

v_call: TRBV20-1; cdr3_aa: CSARRHEQFF
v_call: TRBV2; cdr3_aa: CASSVAGGTEAFF
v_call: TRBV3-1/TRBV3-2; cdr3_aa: CASSQGQRYGYTF
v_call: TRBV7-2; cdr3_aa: CASSLSLGSSGNTIYF
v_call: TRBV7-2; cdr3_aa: CASSHRAPMGYGYTF
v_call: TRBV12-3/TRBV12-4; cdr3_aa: CASSFGPQPQHF
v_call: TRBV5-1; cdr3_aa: CASSLDGGGNEQFF
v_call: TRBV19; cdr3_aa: CASMTRGQETQYF
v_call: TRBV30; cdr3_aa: CAWRRAGQGEKLFF
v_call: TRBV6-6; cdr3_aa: CASSYDRGGGDTQYF
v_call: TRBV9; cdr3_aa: CASSPRVAGGYEQYF
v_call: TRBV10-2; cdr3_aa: CASTRTSGTYNEQFF
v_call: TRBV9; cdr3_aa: CASSLNRVKDSGNTIYF
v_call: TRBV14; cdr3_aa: CASSRLNRNTEAFF
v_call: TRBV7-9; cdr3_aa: CASSRALAGYNEQFF
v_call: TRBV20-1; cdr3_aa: CSANEDNELTDTQYF
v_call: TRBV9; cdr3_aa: CASSVDSPGELFF
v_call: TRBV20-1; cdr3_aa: CSASSQVGGRGQYF
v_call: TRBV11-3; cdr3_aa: CASSLSGRTEETQYF
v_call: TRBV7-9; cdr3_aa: CASSLGGGMNEQFF
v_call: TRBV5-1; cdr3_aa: CASSLSTGHAQETQYF
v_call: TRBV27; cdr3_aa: CASSLRSTAYGYTF
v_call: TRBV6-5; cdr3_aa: CASSRGLAGAYEQYF
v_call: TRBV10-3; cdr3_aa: CAISRTADRGVIEPQHF
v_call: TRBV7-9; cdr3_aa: CASSLPGGWQTQYF
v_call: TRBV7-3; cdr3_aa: CASSFIRPGLEVDEQFF
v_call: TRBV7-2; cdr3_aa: CASSATSGATDTQYF
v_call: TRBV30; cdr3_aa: CAWSPLGQDLQHF
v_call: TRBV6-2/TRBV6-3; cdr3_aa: CASSPRGLAGSSYNEQFF
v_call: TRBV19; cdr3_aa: CASSPTGDHYGYTF
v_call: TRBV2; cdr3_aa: CASSQGPNSPLHF
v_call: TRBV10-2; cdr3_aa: CASSRVDTRGETQYF
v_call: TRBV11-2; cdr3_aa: CASRRGTLEAFF
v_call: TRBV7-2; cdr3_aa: CASSPGTGTYEQYF
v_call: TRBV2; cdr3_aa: CASSSGTSGEDTQYF
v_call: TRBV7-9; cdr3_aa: CASSIGGGHMNTEAFF
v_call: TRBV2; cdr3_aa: CASSATSGINTGELFF
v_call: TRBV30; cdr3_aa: CAWSVLAGDFETQYF
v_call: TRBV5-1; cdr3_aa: CASSGGTGRSGELFF
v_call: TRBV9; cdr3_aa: CASSETGGAAAGYTF
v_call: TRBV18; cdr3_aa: CASSASGTYNEQFF
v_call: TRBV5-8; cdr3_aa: CASSLFGVDYGYTF
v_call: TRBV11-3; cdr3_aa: CASSSTSGGAGNEQFF
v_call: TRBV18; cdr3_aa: CASSWTGREGGYTF
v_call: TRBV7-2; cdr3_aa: CASSFSLSGANTGELFF
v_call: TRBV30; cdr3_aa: CAWRWGLAGGKDEQFF
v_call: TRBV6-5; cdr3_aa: CASGPPGTSTETQYF
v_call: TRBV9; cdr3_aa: CASSPRTSWSTTGELFF
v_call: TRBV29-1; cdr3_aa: CSVLTAQGSEAFF
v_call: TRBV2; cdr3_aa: CASSDEPGVRTDTQYF